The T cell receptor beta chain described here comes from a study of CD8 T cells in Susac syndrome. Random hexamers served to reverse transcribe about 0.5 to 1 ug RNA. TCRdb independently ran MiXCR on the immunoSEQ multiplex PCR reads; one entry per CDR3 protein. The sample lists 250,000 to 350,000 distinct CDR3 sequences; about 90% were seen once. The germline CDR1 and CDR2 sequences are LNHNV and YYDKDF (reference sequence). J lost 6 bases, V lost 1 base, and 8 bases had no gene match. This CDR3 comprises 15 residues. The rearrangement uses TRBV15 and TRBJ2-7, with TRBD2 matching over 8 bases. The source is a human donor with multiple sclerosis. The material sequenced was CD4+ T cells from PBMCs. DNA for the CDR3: TGTGCCACCAGCAGAGCGGGAGGGCCCGTACTCGAGCAGTACTTC. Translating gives CATSRAGGPVLEQYF.